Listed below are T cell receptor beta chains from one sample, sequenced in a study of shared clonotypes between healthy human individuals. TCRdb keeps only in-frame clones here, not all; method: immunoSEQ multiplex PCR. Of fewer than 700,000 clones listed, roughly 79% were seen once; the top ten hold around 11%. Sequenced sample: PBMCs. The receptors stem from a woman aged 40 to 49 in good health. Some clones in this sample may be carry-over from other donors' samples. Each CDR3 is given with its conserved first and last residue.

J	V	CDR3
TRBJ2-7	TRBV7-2	CASSLYPGPSYEQYF
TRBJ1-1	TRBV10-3	CAISDLAPNTEAFF
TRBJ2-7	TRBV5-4	CASSAGQGGFSYEQYF
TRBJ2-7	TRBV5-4	CASSSEDSYEQYF
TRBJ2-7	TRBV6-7	CASSYPGNDRSEQYF
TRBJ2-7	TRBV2	CASRYERGNDEQYF
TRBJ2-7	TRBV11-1	CASSLYEGGDSLHLEQYF
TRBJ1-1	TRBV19	CATSTVRDTEAFF
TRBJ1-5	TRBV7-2	CASSLGSDGQATQHF
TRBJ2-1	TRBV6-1	CASRPGTGPYNEQFF
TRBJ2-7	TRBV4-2	CASSQVTDGGGSYEQYF
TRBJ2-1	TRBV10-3	CAISEGDRGHEQFF
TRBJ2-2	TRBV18	CASSGAQTGELFF
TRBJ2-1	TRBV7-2	CASSPTSGINNEQFF
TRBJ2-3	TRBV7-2	CASSLNSHTDTQYF
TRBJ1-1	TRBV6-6	CASSYGFSEAFF
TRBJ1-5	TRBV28	CASSLLRGLNQPQHF
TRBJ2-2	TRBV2	CASSEWGRTGELFF
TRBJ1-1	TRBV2	CASSETGVGGEAFF
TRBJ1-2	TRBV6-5	CASSSAPTGGYGYTF
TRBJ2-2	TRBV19	CASSLGAPTGELFF
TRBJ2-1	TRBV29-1	CSDRDSAYNEQFF
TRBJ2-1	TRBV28	CASSNNPLAVRNEQFF
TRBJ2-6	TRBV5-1	CASSLELTEAGANVLTF